Each of the 8 T cell receptor beta chains below was sequenced from the same sample in a study of shared clonotypes between healthy human individuals. Cells designated naive CD8 were CD45RO-negative and were positively selected for CCR7, with terminally differentiated effector memory CD45RA+ cells excluded. Using immunoSEQ multiplex PCR, the repertoire was profiled, and TCRdb retains in-frame clones only, with some absent. The data contain about 2,200,000 clones, approximately 94% of them singletons. The sequenced sample consisted of naive CD8+ T cells from PBMCs. Receptors originate from a young man in good health. Some clones in this sample may be carry-over from other donors' samples.

The chain carries TRBV6-6 and TRBJ2-1; the match to TRBD2 covers 8 bases. The CDR3 length is 12 residues. Germline CDR1 is MNHNY and CDR2 is SVGAGI (reference sequence). In nucleotides, the CDR3 is TGTGCATCGGGGGGGATCTACAATGAGCAGTTCTTC. Protein sequence: CASGGIYNEQFF.

With regard to this clone: In the same sample, other DNA sequences code for this CDR3. The chain links TRBV7-9 to TRBJ2-7; 7 bases fit TRBD2. The CDR3 is 14 residues long. Germline values: CDR1 SEHNR, CDR2 FQNEAQ (reference sequence). V shed 1 base and J 3 bases; nucleotides not matched to a gene: 3. CDR3 region: CASSLVGGGYEQYF. The CDR3 DNA follows: TGTGCCAGCAGCTTAGTAGGCGGGGGCTACGAGCAGTACTTC.

The J gene is TRBJ2-3, the V gene TRBV6-6; D might be TRBD2 (6 bases). Germline V gene sequence: CDR1 MNHNY, CDR2 SVGAGI (reference sequence). V lost 8 bases to trimming and J lost 6 bases, with 15 bases between them. The CDR3 has 13 amino acids. CDR3 DNA sequence: TGTGCCAGCCAACCCGGACGGGGGGATACGCAGTATTTT. This encodes CASQPGRGDTQYF.

V is TRBV4-3 and J is TRBJ1-6, with D perhaps matching TRBD1 (5 bases). Germline loops: CDR1 LGHNA, CDR2 YSLEER. The CDR3 length is 13 residues. V was cut by 9 bases and J by 7 bases, with 13 bases left in between. CDR3 nucleotides: TGCGCCAGTGGGGCGGGACGCAATTCACCCCTCCACTTT. This encodes CASGAGRNSPLHF.

In its sample, this clone was seen once. The V gene is TRBV4-3, the J gene TRBJ1-4, with D perhaps TRBD1 (6 bases). Germline-derived CDR1 and CDR2 are LGHNA and YSLEER. CDR3 length equals 14 residues. Trimming pared 1 base from V and 5 bases from J, leaving 8 bases between. The CDR3 DNA sequence: TGCGCCAGCAGCCAAGTTCAGGGGAATGAAAAACTGTTTTTT. It yields the protein CASSQVQGNEKLFF.

The chain employs TRBV6-5 and TRBJ1-4; D call uncertain. The V end was cut by 0 bases, the J end by 8 bases, with 13 bases between. CDR3 length: 15 amino acids. The germline V gene encodes CDR1 MNHEY and CDR2 SVGAGI. DNA of the CDR3: TGTGCCAGCAGTTACTCGACTAGGATTGGGGAAAAACTGTTTTTT. It translates to CASSYSTRIGEKLFF.

J is TRBJ2-1 and V is TRBV28, with D possibly being TRBD1 or TRBD2 (5 bases each). The CDR3 consists of 16 residues. Per germline, CDR1 MDHEN and CDR2 SYDVKM. V lost 5 bases, J lost 1 base, and 15 bases lay in between. The CDR3 region has the DNA TGTGCCAGCAGTCCACGCAAGGGGAGTTCCTACAATGAGCAGTTCTTC. It yields the protein CASSPRKGSSYNEQFF.

The V call is TRBV7-9, the J call TRBJ2-1; 10 nucleotides align to TRBD2. CDR3 length: 16 residues. Trimming at V came to 5 bases and at J to 9 bases, leaving 13 bases not matched to a gene. Germline assignment: CDR1 SEHNR and CDR2 FQNEAQ (reference sequence). The CDR3 bases are TGTGCCAGCAGCGAGGCCCGGCTAGCGGGAGAGGTTGAGCAGTTCTTC. Translating gives CASSEARLAGEVEQFF.